This TCR beta chain emerged from a study of blood T cell repertoires in COVID-19. Across the whole study: Samples of COVID-19 (acute and convalescent) were obtained from the United States, Italy and Spain.

Per the authors' pipeline: Amplification of reference gene primers was used by the study to estimate nucleated cell counts. TCRdb keeps only in-frame clones here, not all; method: immunoSEQ multiplex PCR. That table furnishes V, J and clone size, whereas the DNA furnished D and trimming. The data show approximately 450,000 clones, 87% seen once. Recruits, aged about 18 to 95 years, lived in 24 US areas. Participants' own reports of clinical history determined their cohort assignment. The CDR3 spans 14 residues. Germline lookup yields CDR1 LGHNA and CDR2 YSLEER. The V gene end was trimmed by 1 base and the J gene end by 7 bases; junction bases not matched to a gene: 6.

The origin of this receptor is a woman aged 18-35 years with acute COVID-19. The chain employs TRBV4-3 and TRBJ2-7, with TRBD1 identical over 8 bases. Sequenced input: PBMCs or T cells enriched from blood (not recorded which). The CDR3 DNA follows: TGCGCCAGCAGCCAAGTTAGGACAGGGCGGGAGCAGTACTTC. Its protein is CASSQVRTGREQYF.